The entry below describes one T cell receptor beta chain. Its specific antigen is unknown. Base-call qualities are not available, and no considerably larger clone is one nucleotide away. The library relied on the immunoSEQ multiplex PCR assay. Entries here come from immuneACCESS through TCRdb and include only in-frame sequences with V and J called. Some clones fail to appear in such tables; in the studies checked, an unresolved V gene covers under half of the shortfall, and the cause of the remainder is unknown. The sample yields roughly 160,000 clones; 96% were counted once. The top ten clones comprise around 0.92% of the sample. V drops 0 bases and J drops 8 bases, leaving 13 bases in between. The CDR3 goes from the cysteine to the phenylalanine over 15 residues. The sequence is cut down to CDR3 DNA, 45 bases in frame from base 1. CDR1 and CDR2 were assigned from the germline V gene as ENHRY and SYGVKD.

The entry originates in a study of control samples from healthy donors and cancer patients (dated by TCRdb to 2020 to 2021). The clonotype was recovered from a woman in her twenties or thirties in good health. The sample consisted of blood. The chain is encoded by TRBV10-3 joined to TRBJ1-4, and TRBD1 may be the D gene, going by 5 matching bases. The DNA sequence is TGTGCCATCAGTGAGTCGATGGAGGGGTCAGAAAAACTGTTTTTT. Translation gives CAISESMEGSEKLFF.